This entry lists 29 T cell receptor beta chains sequenced from one sample in a study of cytomegalovirus exposure and HLA in healthy donors. The PCR employed 60 Vbeta primers together with 13 Jbeta primers. Assay used: immunoSEQ multiplex PCR; TCRdb lists only in-frame clones, some missing. The table shows about 64,000 clones, with approximately 83% occurring only once. The material sequenced was PBMCs. These receptors all come from a female donor in good health and CMV-seronegative.

The chain combines TRBV30 with TRBJ1-3, with TRBD1 identical over 7 bases. The germline CDR1 and CDR2 sequences are GTSNPN and SVGIG (reference sequence). CDR3 length: 16 amino acids. Trimming removed 2 bases from V and 5 bases from J; junction bases left unmatched: 12. The CDR3 sequence is CAWSRAGTVVRNTIYF. CDR3 DNA sequence: TGTGCCTGGAGTCGGGCCGGGACAGTTGTTAGAAACACCATATATTTT.

The rearrangement joins TRBV11-2 to TRBJ2-7, with 7 bases that match TRBD2. With 5 bases clipped from V and 1 base from J, the junction kept 5 bases outside the gene matches. The CDR3 spans 14 residues. Germline CDR1 reads SGHAT; CDR2 reads FQNNGV. CDR3 in DNA: TGTGCCAGCAGCCCAGGGACTATTTCCTACGAGCAGTACTTC. Translated, it gives CASSPGTISYEQYF.

V and J are TRBV29-1 and TRBJ2-7; 7 bases are a match to TRBD2. The CDR3 spans 12 residues. J was trimmed by 3 bases and V by 1 base; bases with no gene match: 0. Germline-derived CDR1 and CDR2 are SQVTM and ANQGSEA. The CDR3 nucleotides read TGCAGCGTTGAAGGGGAGGGCTACGAGCAGTACTTC. Protein product: CSVEGEGYEQYF.

The chain recombines TRBV5-1 with TRBJ2-7; 9 nucleotides line up with TRBD1. V trimming: 3 bases; J trimming: 7 bases; junction bases outside the gene matches: 11. The CDR3 has 15 residues. CDR1 is SGHRS, CDR2 YFSETQ, per germline. CDR3 nucleotide sequence: TGCGCCAGCAGCTCCGGGGGACAGGGCCATTTGGAGCAGTACTTC. Its protein is CASSSGGQGHLEQYF.

The chain combines TRBV5-4 with TRBJ2-7, with 8 bases lining up with TRBD1. The CDR3 has 14 amino acids. The germline gives CDR1 SGHNT, CDR2 YYREEE (reference sequence). The V segment lost 3 bases and the J segment 6 bases; nucleotides outside the gene matches: 8. The DNA of the CDR3 is TGTGCCAGCAGCTCCCCGGACAGGGTGCGCGAGCAGTACTTC. It specifies CASSSPDRVREQYF.

The chain combines TRBV18 with TRBJ2-5; possible D gene TRBD1, 6 bases. V was trimmed by 5 bases and J by 5 bases, leaving 12 bases between them. The germline gives CDR1 KGHSH, CDR2 LQKENI. CDR3 length: 13 amino acids. DNA of the CDR3: TGTGCCAGCTCAACGACAGGTTCCGAGACCCAGTACTTC. Its protein product is CASSTTGSETQYF.

The chain recombines TRBV7-2 with TRBJ2-5; 8 positions match TRBD2. J lost 2 bases, V lost 1 base, and 3 bases had no gene match. Germline CDR1 reads SGHTA; CDR2 reads FQGNSA. This CDR3 is built from 15 residues. In DNA form, the CDR3 reads TGTGCCAGCAGCTTAGTGGCGGGAGGACAAGAGACCCAGTACTTC. Its translation is CASSLVAGGQETQYF.

This sequence joins TRBV5-6 and TRBJ2-7; 8 bases align to TRBD2. This CDR3 is built from 14 residues. Germline V CDR1 and CDR2: SGHDT, YYEEEE. V was pared by 4 bases and J by 3 bases, with 6 bases of the junction left unmatched. The CDR3 nucleotides read TGTGCCAGCAGCCCGCTGGCGGGAGGCTACGAGCAGTACTTC. Its translation: CASSPLAGGYEQYF.

This clone was picked up a small number of times. CDR3 in amino acids: CASNEQINQPQHF. The CDR3 DNA reads as TGTGCCAGCAACGAACAGATCAATCAGCCCCAGCATTTT. V gene TRBV6-1 combines with J gene TRBJ1-5; D is ambiguous. This CDR3 is built from 13 residues. Germline loops: CDR1 MNHNS, CDR2 SASEGT. V was trimmed by 7 bases and J by 3 bases, leaving 10 bases between them.

The chain couples TRBV9 to TRBJ1-2, with D hard to call. V was pared by 5 bases and J by 7 bases, with 21 bases between. CDR3 length: 15 residues. The germline CDR1 and CDR2 sequences are SGDLS and YYNGEE. CDR3 bases: TGTGCCAGCAGAGCAGGTACCGGAGGCGGTTCTGGCTACACCTTC. Translated: CASRAGTGGGSGYTF.

This chain connects TRBV27 to TRBJ1-4; D is uncertain. V dropped 6 bases and J dropped 4 bases, with 9 bases sitting between them. Germline lookup yields CDR1 MNHEY and CDR2 SMNVEV (reference sequence). CDR3 length equals 13 residues. The CDR3 sequence is CASRDSLNEKLFF. CDR3 sequence (DNA): TGTGCCAGCAGAGATAGCCTTAATGAAAAACTGTTTTTT.

V and J are TRBV6-5 and TRBJ2-7; TRBD2 might be the D (6 bases). The CDR3 sequence is 15 residues long. CDR1 MNHEY and CDR2 SVGAGI come from the germline V gene. The V gene lost 0 bases and the J gene lost 0 bases, with 9 bases spanning the gap. CDR3 loop: CASSYSPGASYEQYF. CDR3 coding DNA: TGTGCCAGCAGTTACTCTCCGGGAGCCTCCTACGAGCAGTACTTC.

The chain links TRBV27 to TRBJ2-1, with TRBD2 matching over 10 bases. This CDR3 comprises 17 residues. CDR1 is MNHEY, CDR2 SMNVEV, per germline (reference sequence). Trimming cost V 5 bases and J 5 bases; bases outside gene matches: 12. The chain's CDR3 is CASSPWTSGRGNNEQFF. CDR3 coding DNA: TGTGCCAGCAGTCCATGGACTAGCGGACGGGGGAACAATGAGCAGTTCTTC.

This chain uses TRBV6-1 with TRBJ2-7, with 11 positions matching TRBD1. CDR1 and CDR2 (germline): MNHNS, SASEGT. V lost 7 bases to trimming and J lost 3 bases; unmatched junction nucleotides: 8. The CDR3 spans 15 residues. The chain's CDR3 is CASNGQGTGGYEQYF. Here the CDR3 DNA reads TGTGCCAGCAACGGACAAGGGACAGGGGGCTACGAGCAGTACTTC.

This rearrangement joins TRBV7-9 to TRBJ1-1; no reliable D call. The ends were cut back, 6 bases at V and 1 base at J, with 6 bases in the middle. This CDR3 comprises 12 residues. The V gene's germline CDR1 is SEHNR and CDR2 FQNEAQ (reference sequence). CDR3 amino acids: CASREGNTEAFF. The CDR3 coding sequence is TGTGCCAGCAGGGAGGGGAACACTGAAGCTTTCTTT.

V and J are TRBV7-8 and TRBJ1-4; tentative D call: TRBD1 (6 bases). Per the germline V gene, CDR1 is SGHVS and CDR2 is FQNEAQ. The CDR3 is made up of 15 amino acids. Trimming took 0 bases from V and 7 from J, leaving 12 bases between them. The CDR3 DNA reads as TGTGCCAGCAGCTTAGCCAGGGGTGGTGGTGAAAAACTGTTTTTT. It translates to CASSLARGGGEKLFF.

V and J are TRBV27 and TRBJ1-5, with 8 bases matching TRBD1. The germline gives CDR1 MNHEY, CDR2 SMNVEV (reference sequence). Trimming removed 6 bases from V and 6 bases from J; junction bases left unmatched: 4. The CDR3 runs to 13 residues. DNA of the CDR3: TGTGCCAGCAGCAACGACAGGGGTCAGCCCCAGCATTTT. Protein product: CASSNDRGQPQHF.

This clone was picked up a small number of times. The V call is TRBV9, the J call TRBJ2-2, with 10 nucleotides matching TRBD2. Losses at the gene ends were 0 bases for V and 7 bases for J; bases not matched to a gene: 15. This CDR3 has 19 amino acids. Germline V CDR1 and CDR2: SGDLS, YYNGEE. In nucleotides, the CDR3 is TGTGCCAGCAGCGTAGCCCCATTGGCTAGCGGGAGTGGTGGCGGGGAGCTGTTTTTT. Translation: CASSVAPLASGSGGGELFF.

This chain links TRBV9 with TRBJ1-6, with D possibly matching TRBD1 (6 bases). In germline, CDR1 is SGDLS, CDR2 YYNGEE. The CDR3 consists of 13 residues. V gave up 4 bases and J gave up 10 bases, with 12 bases separating them. DNA of the CDR3: TGTGCCAGCAGCATATACAGGGACTCACCCCTCCACTTT. Translated: CASSIYRDSPLHF.

This CDR3 reads CASSGDRSNYGYTF. The DNA for the CDR3 is TGTGCCAGCAGTGGGGACAGATCTAACTATGGCTACACCTTC. The chain has TRBV6-5 and TRBJ1-2; TRBD1 aligns across 7 bases. The CDR3 is made up of 14 amino acids. In germline, CDR1 is MNHEY, CDR2 SVGAGI. After removal of 5 bases from V and 0 bases from J, the junction contained 3 bases not matched to a gene.

The chain links TRBV7-2 to TRBJ2-2; D remains ambiguous. The CDR3 has 15 amino acids. V lost 5 bases to trimming and J lost 1 base, with 11 bases between them. The germline V gene has CDR1 SGHTA and CDR2 FQGNSA. In DNA form, the CDR3 reads TGTGCCAGCAGCCCACCCCGACAGAACACCGGGGAGCTGTTTTTT. This translates into CASSPPRQNTGELFF.

The chain joins TRBV11-3 to TRBJ2-2; 7 nucleotides align to TRBD1. Germline V gene lookup returns CDR1 SGHNT and CDR2 YENEEA. The CDR3 totals 17 residues. Germline trimming cut 2 bases from V and 0 bases from J; bases unmatched to any gene: 6. The CDR3 bases are TGTGCCAGCAGCTTATCCCACGGGACAGCGAACACCGGGGAGCTGTTTTTT. Translating it yields CASSLSHGTANTGELFF.

The table lists this clone with a count of one. The CDR3 loop reads CASSPELTGGLEYGELFF. CDR3 DNA: TGTGCCAGCAGTCCAGAGTTGACAGGGGGCCTCGAGTACGGGGAGCTGTTTTTT. The rearrangement joins TRBV28 to TRBJ2-2; 10 nucleotides line up with TRBD1. Per the germline V gene, CDR1 is MDHEN and CDR2 is SYDVKM. The CDR3 runs 18 residues. V lost 5 bases to trimming and J lost 7 bases; unmatched junction nucleotides: 16.

This clone came up once. The rearrangement uses TRBV10-1 and TRBJ1-1, with TRBD1 matching 7 bases. The V gene end was trimmed by 6 bases and the J gene end by 4 bases; junction bases not matched to a gene: 11. CDR1 and CDR2 from the germline V gene are WNHNN and SYGVQD (reference sequence). The CDR3 spans 15 residues. In nucleotides, the CDR3 is TGCGCCAGCAGCCCCGGGGCAGGGGGTCGCACTGAAGCTTTCTTT. This gives the protein CASSPGAGGRTEAFF.

This clone was seen only a few times. The chain joins TRBV20-1 to TRBJ1-4; 8 bases line up with TRBD1. This CDR3 has 11 residues. V lost 8 bases to trimming and J lost 11 bases; unmatched junction nucleotides: 7. Germline CDR1 is DFQATT and CDR2 is SNEGSKA (reference sequence). The CDR3 spells CSTDRGEKLFF. The DNA of the CDR3 is TGCAGTACCGACAGGGGAGAGAAACTGTTTTTT.

This chain uses TRBV10-3 with TRBJ2-5; 9 bases line up with TRBD1. The J call may be mistaken, given a closer DNA end match to TRBJ2-7. Germline CDR1 ENHRY, CDR2 SYGVKD. CDR3 size: 13 residues. The CDR3 sequence is CAIRQQGAYEQYF. In nucleotides, the CDR3 is TGTGCCATCAGGCAACAGGGGGCGTACGAGCAGTACTTC.

The table lists this clone with a count of one. The chain uses TRBV5-3 and TRBJ1-5, with 9 positions matching TRBD1. TRBV5-3 is labeled an ORF, and its function is uncertain. V trimming: 2 bases; J trimming: 1 base; junction bases outside the gene matches: 1. The CDR3 has 15 amino acids. The CDR3 loop is CARSFGTGSNQPQHF. CDR3 coding DNA: TGTGCCAGAAGCTTTGGGACAGGGAGCAATCAGCCCCAGCATTTT.

This chain joins TRBV28 and TRBJ2-7, with 9 bases matching TRBD2. Losses at the gene ends were 4 bases for V and 2 bases for J; bases not matched to a gene: 12. Per the germline V gene, CDR1 is MDHEN and CDR2 is SYDVKM. CDR3 length equals 17 residues. CDR3 sequence reads: CASSSTLLAGKPYEQYF. The CDR3 coding sequence is TGTGCCAGCAGTTCCACCCTACTAGCGGGCAAACCCTACGAGCAGTACTTC.

V and J are TRBV2 and TRBJ2-7; D is unresolved. Trimming took off 6 bases at V and 3 bases at J, with 12 bases between the two ends. CDR3 length equals 13 residues. Germline assignment: CDR1 SNHLY and CDR2 FYNNEI. The CDR3 sequence is CASRSTGIYEQYF. DNA of the CDR3: TGTGCCAGCAGGAGCACTGGTATCTACGAGCAGTACTTC.